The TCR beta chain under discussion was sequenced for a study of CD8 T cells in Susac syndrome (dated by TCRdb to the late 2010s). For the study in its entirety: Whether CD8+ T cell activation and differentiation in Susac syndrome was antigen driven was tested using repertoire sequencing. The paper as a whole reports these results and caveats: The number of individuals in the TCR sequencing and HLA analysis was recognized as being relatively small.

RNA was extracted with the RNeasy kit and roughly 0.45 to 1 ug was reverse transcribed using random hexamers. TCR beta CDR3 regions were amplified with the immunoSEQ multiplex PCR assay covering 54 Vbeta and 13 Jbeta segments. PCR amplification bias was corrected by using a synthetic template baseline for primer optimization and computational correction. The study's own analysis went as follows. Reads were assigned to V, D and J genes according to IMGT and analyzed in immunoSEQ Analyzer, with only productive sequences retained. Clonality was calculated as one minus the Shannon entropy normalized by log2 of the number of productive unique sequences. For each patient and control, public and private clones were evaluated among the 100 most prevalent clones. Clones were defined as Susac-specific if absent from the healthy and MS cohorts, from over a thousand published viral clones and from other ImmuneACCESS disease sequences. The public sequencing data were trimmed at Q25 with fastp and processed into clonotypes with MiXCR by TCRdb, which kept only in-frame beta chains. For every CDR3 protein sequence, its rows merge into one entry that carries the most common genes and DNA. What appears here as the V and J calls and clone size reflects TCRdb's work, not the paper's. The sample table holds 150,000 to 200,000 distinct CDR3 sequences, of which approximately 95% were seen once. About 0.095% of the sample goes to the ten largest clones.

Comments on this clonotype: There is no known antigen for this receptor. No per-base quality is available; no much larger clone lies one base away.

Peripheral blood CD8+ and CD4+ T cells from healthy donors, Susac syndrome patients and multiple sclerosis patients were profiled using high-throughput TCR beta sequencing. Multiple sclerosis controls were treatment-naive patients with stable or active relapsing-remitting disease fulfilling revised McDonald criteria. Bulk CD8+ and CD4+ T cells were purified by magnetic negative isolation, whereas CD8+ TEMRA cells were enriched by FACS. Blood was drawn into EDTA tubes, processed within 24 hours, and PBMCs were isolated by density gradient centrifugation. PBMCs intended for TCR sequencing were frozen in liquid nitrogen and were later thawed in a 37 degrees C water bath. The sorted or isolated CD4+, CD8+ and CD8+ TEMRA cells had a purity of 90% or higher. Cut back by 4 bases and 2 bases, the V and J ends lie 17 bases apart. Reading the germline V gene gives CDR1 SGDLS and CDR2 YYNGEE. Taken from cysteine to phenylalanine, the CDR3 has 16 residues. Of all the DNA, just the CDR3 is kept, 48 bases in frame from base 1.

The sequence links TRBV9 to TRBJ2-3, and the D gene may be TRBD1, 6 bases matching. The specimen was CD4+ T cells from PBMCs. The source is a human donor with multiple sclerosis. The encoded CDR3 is CASSSRDTLNTDTQYF. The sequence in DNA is TGTGCCAGCAGCTCCCGGGACACCCTAAACACAGATACGCAGTATTTT.